The 3 T cell receptor beta chains listed next were all sequenced from one sample in a study of blood T cells in healthy people across ages. For the second PCR, which ran for roughly 7 to 11 cycles, a sample-barcoded 5' primer and a J-beta primer mix were used. From the 5' RACE reads, TCRdb called clonotypes with MiXCR, one entry per CDR3 protein. The table lists around 1,100,000 distinct CDR3 sequences, roughly two fifths of them singletons. Material for sequencing was blood. These receptors were taken from a man aged 18 to 30 in good health.

J is TRBJ1-1 and V is TRBV25-1, with D possibly being TRBD1 (6 bases). CDR3 length equals 16 residues. Germline V lookup: CDR1 MGHDK, CDR2 SYGVNS. Trimming took 4 bases from V and 0 from J, leaving 15 bases between them. The CDR3 here is CASSGLGTTMNTEAFF. Written as DNA, the CDR3 is TGTGCCAGCAGTGGGTTGGGGACAACCATGAACACTGAAGCTTTCTTT.

The V call is TRBV4-1, the J call TRBJ2-1; D is unresolved. Per germline, CDR1 MGHRA and CDR2 YSYEKL. V shed 0 bases and J shed 7 bases, with 7 bases lying between them. The CDR3 length is 13 residues. CDR3 sequence reads: CASSQDKRNEQFF. The CDR3 DNA follows: TGCGCCAGCAGCCAAGATAAGAGGAATGAGCAGTTCTTC.

This clonotype showed up just a few times. The chain has TRBV7-2 and TRBJ2-7; D might be TRBD1 (6 bases). There are 15 residues in the CDR3. V was cut by 0 bases and J by 3 bases, with 12 bases left in between. CDR1 SGHTA and CDR2 FQGNSA come from the germline V gene. CDR3 residues: CASSLAGGFDYEQYF. Here the CDR3 DNA reads TGTGCCAGCAGCTTAGCAGGGGGATTCGACTACGAGCAGTACTTC.